A single sample is the source of the 19 T cell receptor beta chains below, sequenced in a study of blood T cell repertoires in COVID-19. TCRdb's table, derived via immunoSEQ multiplex PCR, lists solely in-frame clones and lacks some. The data hold roughly 200,000 clones, with roughly 80% observed a single time. Sequencing was done on a sample of PBMCs or T cells enriched from blood (not recorded which). Source of these receptors: a woman in her forties or fifties who had been exposed to COVID-19.

V is TRBV4-3 and J is TRBJ2-7, with 8 bases that match TRBD1. Germline values: CDR1 LGHNA, CDR2 YSLEER. The CDR3 is 14 residues long. V lost 4 bases and J lost 2; bases outside the gene matches: 4. The CDR3 loop reads CASSPGTGAYEQYF. CDR3 nucleotide sequence: TGCGCCAGCAGCCCAGGGACAGGTGCCTACGAGCAGTACTTC.

The chain combines TRBV29-1 with TRBJ1-1, with TRBD1 as a possible D gene (5 bases). Looked up from germline, CDR1 is SQVTM and CDR2 is ANQGSEA. The CDR3 has 14 amino acids. Trimming took 7 bases from V and 0 from J, leaving 15 bases between them. CDR3 amino acids: CSAGQGNMNTEAFF. CDR3 DNA: TGCAGCGCTGGCCAGGGAAATATGAACACTGAAGCTTTCTTT.

Written as DNA, the CDR3 is TGTGCCACCAGTGAAGGGGGAAATAACTATGGCTACACCTTC. Protein sequence: CATSEGGNNYGYTF. V is TRBV24-1 and J is TRBJ1-2; the D gene is possibly TRBD1 (6 bases). The germline gives CDR1 KGHDR, CDR2 SFDVKD. The CDR3 is made up of 14 amino acids. Trimming left V 4 bases short and J 1 base short, with 9 bases between.

The chain employs TRBV19 and TRBJ2-5, with 9 bases fitting TRBD1. Trimming removed 6 bases from V and 4 bases from J; junction bases left unmatched: 12. The CDR3 runs to 16 residues. Germline-derived CDR1 and CDR2 are LNHDA and SQIVND (reference sequence). The CDR3 DNA reads TGTGCCAGTAGCCCCCTCACAGGGGGCGAAGGAGAGACCCAGTACTTC. Translated: CASSPLTGGEGETQYF.

The chain carries TRBV27 and TRBJ2-1; TRBD2 matches 14 bases. This CDR3 has 18 residues. Per the germline V gene, CDR1 is MNHEY and CDR2 is SMNVEV (reference sequence). V was pared by 5 bases and J by 1 base, with 7 bases of the junction left unmatched. In nucleotides, the CDR3 is TGTGCCAGCAGTATCGGGACTAGCGGGGGTTATTCCTACAATGAGCAGTTCTTC. Translation: CASSIGTSGGYSYNEQFF.

J is TRBJ1-1 and V is TRBV7-2; 10 bases are a match to TRBD1. The V gene's germline CDR1 is SGHTA and CDR2 FQGNSA. The CDR3 has 15 residues. J gave up 5 bases and V 5 bases, and 8 bases lay outside the gene matches. The DNA of the CDR3 is TGTGCCAGCAGCACGCAGACAGGGGGCTTGACTGAAGCTTTCTTT. Its translation: CASSTQTGGLTEAFF. The full variable domain, in which reference TRBV7-2 and TRBJ1-1 provide the parts outside the CDR3, is GAGVSQSPSNKVTEKGKDVELRCDPISGHTALYWYRQSLGQGLEFLIYFQGNSAPDKSGLPSDRFSAERTGGSVSTLTIQRTQQEDSAVYLCASSTQTGGLTEAFFGQGTRLTVV.

This chain's CDR3 is CASSYSGPASGNTIYF. The CDR3 region has the DNA TGTGCCAGCAGTTACAGCGGGCCAGCCTCCGGAAACACCATATATTTT. V gene TRBV6-5 combines with J gene TRBJ1-3; D remains ambiguous. V lost 2 bases, J lost 4 bases, and 15 bases lay in between. CDR3 length equals 16 residues. Germline V gene sequence: CDR1 MNHEY, CDR2 SVGAGI.

The chain carries TRBV23-1 and TRBJ1-5, with a weak D call TRBD1 (6 bases). TRBV23-1 is classed as an ORF, of uncertain function. Trimming pared 1 base from V and 10 bases from J, leaving 26 bases between. The CDR3 is 18 amino acids. The CDR3 nucleotides are TGCGCCAGCAGTCAATTTGTAGGTAGCGAGACAGGAGGTTTTCCCCAGCATTTT. Protein: CASSQFVGSETGGFPQHF.

The V and J genes are TRBV5-1 and TRBJ1-1; D is possibly TRBD1 (6 bases). This CDR3 is built from 14 residues. The ends were cut back, 2 bases at V and 5 bases at J, with 13 bases in the middle. Germline values: CDR1 SGHRS, CDR2 YFSETQ. The CDR3 DNA sequence: TGCGCCAGCAGCTTTACAGGGTTAGGGACTGAAGCTTTCTTT. Translation gives CASSFTGLGTEAFF.

This clone has more than one count but fewer than ten. The rearrangement links TRBV7-2 to TRBJ1-1; D not certain. V lost 1 base to trimming and J lost 1 base, with 4 bases between them. The CDR3 has 13 residues. CDR1 and CDR2 from the germline V gene are SGHTA and FQGNSA. The CDR3 protein is CASSLGRNTEAFF. CDR3 nucleotides: TGTGCCAGCAGCTTAGGCAGGAACACTGAAGCTTTCTTT.

The chain recombines TRBV19 with TRBJ2-7; D is possibly TRBD2 (5 bases). Germline loops: CDR1 LNHDA, CDR2 SQIVND (reference sequence). This CDR3 spans 13 amino acids. Trimming shortened V by 5 bases and J by 2 bases, and 10 bases separated the two germline ends. DNA for the CDR3: TGTGCCAGTAGTTCGGGATCTCCCTACGAGCAGTACTTC. Protein product: CASSSGSPYEQYF.

The CDR3 DNA is TGTGCCAGCAGCCGGACAGTTTCTAATGAAAAACTGTTTTTT. It translates to CASSRTVSNEKLFF. The chain has TRBV3-1 (or the pseudogene TRBV3-2) and TRBJ1-4; D might be TRBD1 (6 bases). V gave up 4 bases and J gave up 3 bases, with 9 bases separating them. The CDR3 length is 14 residues. Per germline, CDR1 LGHDT and CDR2 YNNKEL (reference sequence).

The V and J genes are TRBV5-8 and TRBJ2-3, with 8 bases matching TRBD2. The CDR3 is made up of 13 amino acids. Per the germline V gene, CDR1 is SGHTS and CDR2 is YDEGEE. V lost 3 bases to trimming and J lost 4 bases; unmatched junction nucleotides: 1. CDR3 bases: TGTGCCAGCAGCTGGCGGGGGGCAGATACGCAGTATTTT. Amino acids: CASSWRGADTQYF.

The V gene is TRBV23-1, the J gene TRBJ1-5, with no clear D. Being an ORF, TRBV23-1 has a function that is uncertain. The CDR3 has 12 residues. V lost 2 bases and J lost 5, with 4 bases in between. CDR3: CASSQVDQPQHF. The DNA for the CDR3 is TGCGCCAGCAGTCAAGTCGATCAGCCCCAGCATTTT.

The gene calls are TRBV4-1 and TRBJ2-1, with TRBD1 identical over 7 bases. The CDR3 covers 16 residues. The germline CDR1 and CDR2 sequences are MGHRA and YSYEKL. V was pared by 0 bases and J by 4 bases, with 6 bases of the junction left unmatched. The CDR3: CASSQDTGTAYNEQFF. CDR3 sequence (DNA): TGCGCCAGCAGCCAAGATACCGGGACAGCTTACAATGAGCAGTTCTTC.

This clone was observed once. The chain employs TRBV7-9 and TRBJ1-5; no firm D call. The ends were cut back, 6 bases at V and 4 bases at J, with 7 bases in the middle. The CDR3 has 12 residues. Germline V CDR1 and CDR2: SEHNR, FQNEAQ (reference sequence). The CDR3 protein is CASSSFNQPQHF. The CDR3 DNA reads TGTGCCAGCAGTTCCTTTAATCAGCCCCAGCATTTT.

This clone was detected only a few times. The chain joins TRBV3-1 (or the pseudogene TRBV3-2) to TRBJ1-3; D not certain. Germline lookup yields CDR1 LGHDT and CDR2 YNNKEL (reference sequence). Trimming removed 0 bases at V and 7 bases at J, with 4 bases between. The CDR3 spans 12 residues. CDR3 sequence reads: CASSQDLNTIYF. CDR3 DNA sequence: TGTGCCAGCAGCCAAGATCTTAACACCATATATTTT.

The chain carries TRBV6-5 and TRBJ2-3; D unclear. CDR3 size: 11 residues. V lost 6 bases, J lost 3 bases, and 4 bases lay in between. Germline V gene data show CDR1 as MNHEY and CDR2 as SVGAGI. CDR3 sequence reads: CASRATDTQYF. The CDR3 region has the DNA TGTGCCAGCAGGGCTACAGATACGCAGTATTTT.

This chain connects TRBV25-1 to TRBJ2-2; 9 nucleotides line up with TRBD1. Trimming took 1 base from V and 6 from J; bases not matched to a gene: 9. From germline, CDR1 is MGHDK and CDR2 SYGVNS. The CDR3 is 17 amino acids. The CDR3 sequence is CASSESTGQGWAGELFF. The CDR3 nucleotides are TGTGCCAGCAGTGAATCAACGGGACAGGGCTGGGCCGGGGAGCTGTTTTTT.